This T cell receptor (beta chain) is drawn from a study of a mutant IDH1 vaccine in newly diagnosed glioma. Overall study context: Patients, over weeks 1, 3, 5, 7, 11, 15, 19 and 23, received a total of eight vaccinations. The study started vaccination 4-6 weeks after radiotherapy alone, or with temozolomide cycles.

As to time point: week 5, during vaccination. Vaccination used 300 ug of mutant IDH1 20-mer peptide per dose, with topical imiquimod. With regard to this clone: The antigen is undetermined.

CDR1 is SGHDT and CDR2 is YYEEEE in the germline V gene. The CDR3 contains 16 residues. J lost 7 bases, V lost 1 base, and 7 bases had no gene match. Sequencing used immunoSEQ multiplex PCR; TCRdb keeps in-frame clones, though not all of them. In the table there are about 58,000 clones, around 80% of which are singletons. Points from the study as a whole: With respect to changes in top peripheral T cell clonotypes, pseudoprogression seemed unrelated.

Source: PBMCs, taken from a glioma patient whose treatment included an IDH1 peptide vaccine. The chain employs TRBV5-6 and TRBJ1-4; 10 bases map to TRBD1. This clonotype originated in a woman aged 45 to 65 with glioma. As DNA, the CDR3 is TGTGCCAGCAGCTTGTGGACAGGGGGAACAGTTGAAAAACTGTTTTTT. This encodes CASSLWTGGTVEKLFF.